The entry below describes one TCR beta chain. Sequencing used immunoSEQ multiplex PCR; TCRdb keeps in-frame clones, though not all of them. The sample contains more than 25,000 clones, around nine tenths of which appear only once. The length of the CDR3 is 12 residues. The V and J ends lost 3 bases and 10 bases respectively, with 10 bases between them. The germline CDR1 and CDR2 sequences are WSHSY and SAAADI. The data are from a study of OX40 agonist ivuxolimab in advanced cancers. About the research overall: Two cutaneous melanoma patients and one hepatocellular carcinoma patient, three in all, had partial responses.

This sequence joins TRBV10-2 and TRBJ2-1; no clear D. The sequencing used CD4+ or CD8+ T cells sorted from blood, collected in a trial of the OX40 agonist ivuxolimab. This receptor was identified in an adult with an advanced solid tumor such as melanoma, head and neck, liver or kidney cancer. DNA for the CDR3: TGCGCCAGCAGTGATCCCCTCGGGGAGCAGTTCTTC. Protein product: CASSDPLGEQFF.